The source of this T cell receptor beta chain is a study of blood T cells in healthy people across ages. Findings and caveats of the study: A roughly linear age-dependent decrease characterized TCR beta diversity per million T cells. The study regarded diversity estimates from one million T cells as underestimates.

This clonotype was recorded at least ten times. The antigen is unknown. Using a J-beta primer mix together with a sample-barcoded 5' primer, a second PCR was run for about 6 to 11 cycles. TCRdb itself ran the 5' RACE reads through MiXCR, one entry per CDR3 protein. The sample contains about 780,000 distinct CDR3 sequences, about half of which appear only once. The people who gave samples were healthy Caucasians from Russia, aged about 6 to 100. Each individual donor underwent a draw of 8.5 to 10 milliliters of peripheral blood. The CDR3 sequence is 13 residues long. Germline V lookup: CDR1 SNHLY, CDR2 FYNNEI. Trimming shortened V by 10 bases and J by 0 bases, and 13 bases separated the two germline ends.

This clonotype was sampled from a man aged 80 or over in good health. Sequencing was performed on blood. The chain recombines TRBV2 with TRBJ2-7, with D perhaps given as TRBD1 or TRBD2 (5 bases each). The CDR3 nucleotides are TGTGCCACGTCCGGGACGCCCTCCTACGAGCAGTACTTC. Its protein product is CATSGTPSYEQYF.